Listed here are 10 T cell receptor beta chains from one sample, sequenced in a study of cytomegalovirus exposure and HLA in healthy donors. Use of 60 Vbeta and 13 Jbeta primers characterized the PCR. This table comes from immunoSEQ multiplex PCR, and its TCRdb copy is limited to in-frame clones, with some not included. This table holds about 190,000 clones, about 69% found once. Sequencing used PBMCs. These receptors originate from a man younger than 40 in good health and CMV-seropositive.

CDR3 protein: CASSLSGGAGYTF. The CDR3 bases are TGTGCCAGCAGTCTCAGTGGGGGCGCGGGCTACACCTTC. The chain couples TRBV28 to TRBJ1-2; TRBD1 is a possible D gene (6 bases). V was clipped by 5 bases and J by 8 bases, with 15 bases between them. CDR1 is MDHEN, CDR2 SYDVKM, per germline. This CDR3 is 13 amino acids long.

The V gene is TRBV19, the J gene TRBJ2-7; the D is unclear. The V end lost 1 base, the J end lost 4 bases, and 14 bases lay between the germline ends. The CDR3 runs 15 residues. Germline values: CDR1 LNHDA, CDR2 SQIVND (reference sequence). This chain's CDR3 is CASSIGGLYGYEQYF. The CDR3 DNA follows: TGTGCCAGTAGTATAGGTGGCCTCTACGGGTACGAGCAGTACTTC. Full variable domain (remainder filled in from reference TRBV19 and TRBJ2-7): DGGITQSPKYLFRKEGQNVTLSCEQNLNHDAMYWYRQDPGQGLRLIYYSQIVNDFQKGDIAEGYSVSREKKESFPLTVTSAQKNPTAFYLCASSIGGLYGYEQYFGPGTRLTVT.

The chain combines TRBV29-1 with TRBJ1-2, with 7 bases lining up with TRBD1. V was clipped by 4 bases and J by 4 bases; unmatched bases: 6. Germline assignment: CDR1 SQVTM and CDR2 ANQGSEA. This CDR3 has 13 amino acids. CDR3 nucleotides: TGCAGCGTTGGGACAGGAGCCGGCTATGGCTACACCTTC. Protein product: CSVGTGAGYGYTF.

This chain connects TRBV9 to TRBJ2-3, with D perhaps TRBD2 (7 bases). The germline V gene has CDR1 SGDLS and CDR2 YYNGEE. Between the trimmed V and J ends, which lost 4 bases and 2 bases, there was a span of 11 bases. The CDR3 covers 14 residues. CDR3 amino acids: CASSPRGATDTQYF. The CDR3 DNA reads TGTGCCAGCAGCCCCCGGGGGGCCACAGATACGCAGTATTTT.

The V gene is TRBV2, the J gene TRBJ2-7; D perhaps matches TRBD2 (6 bases). In germline, CDR1 is SNHLY, CDR2 FYNNEI. Between the trimmed V and J ends, which lost 1 base and 0 bases, there was a span of 16 bases. The CDR3 is 17 amino acids. CDR3: CASSEVQIAASSYEQYF. CDR3 sequence (DNA): TGTGCCAGCAGTGAAGTCCAGATAGCGGCGAGCTCCTACGAGCAGTACTTC.

The chain joins TRBV18 to TRBJ2-7, with a weak D call TRBD1 (6 bases). CDR1 and CDR2 (germline): KGHSH, LQKENI. V was cut by 6 bases and J by 3 bases, with 12 bases left in between. The CDR3 is 13 amino acids. Written as DNA, the CDR3 is TGTGCCAGCTCCGAGGGCAGGGGCTACGAGCAGTACTTC. This codes for CASSEGRGYEQYF.

This chain uses TRBV19 with TRBJ2-5; 10 positions match TRBD2. Germline V gene data show CDR1 as LNHDA and CDR2 as SQIVND (reference sequence). Unmatched junction bases numbered 9, after V lost 3 bases and J lost 8 bases. The CDR3 is 15 residues long. The CDR3 DNA sequence: TGTGCCAGTAGTATCTCTCTAGCGGGAGTTGATACCCAGTACTTC. Its protein is CASSISLAGVDTQYF.

This clone was counted only a few times. The genes are TRBV7-6 and TRBJ2-1; D perhaps matches TRBD2 (5 bases). The V gene's germline CDR1 is SGHVS and CDR2 FNYEAQ. There are 14 residues in the CDR3. Trimming shortened V by 2 bases and J by 8 bases, and 13 bases separated the two germline ends. CDR3 loop: CASSLLLGKDEQFF. In DNA form, the CDR3 reads TGTGCCAGCAGCTTATTACTAGGGAAGGATGAGCAGTTCTTC. Together with reference TRBV7-6 and TRBJ2-1, the CDR3 gives the full variable domain: GAGVSQSPRYKVTKRGQDVALRCDPISGHVSLYWYRQALGQGPEFLTYFNYEAQQDKSGLPNDRFSAERPEGSISTLTIQRTEQRDSAMYRCASSLLLGKDEQFFGPGTRLTVL.

The rearrangement uses TRBV5-1 and TRBJ2-3; a weak D match, TRBD2 (6 bases). The V and J ends lost 2 bases and 4 bases respectively, with 14 bases between them. CDR1 SGHRS and CDR2 YFSETQ come from the germline V gene. This CDR3 region has 15 residues. CDR3 coding DNA: TGCGCCAGCAGCTTTAGCGGCGACGGGGCAGATACGCAGTATTTT. Translating it yields CASSFSGDGADTQYF.

The gene calls are TRBV28 and TRBJ2-3; tentative D call: TRBD2 (6 bases). From germline, CDR1 is MDHEN and CDR2 SYDVKM. Trimming cost V 7 bases and J 2 bases, with 19 bases left between them. This CDR3 contains 16 residues. Written as DNA, the CDR3 is TGTGCCAGCACTGGGGCTAGCCCGGGACTCACAGATACGCAGTATTTT. This codes for CASTGASPGLTDTQYF.